The 17 T cell receptor beta chains below were found in one sample sequenced in a study of blood T cells in healthy people across ages. A second about 6 to 11 cycle PCR used barcoded and J-beta primers. In TCRdb, the 5' RACE reads were re-called with MiXCR into one record per CDR3 protein. The sample carries 650,000 to 700,000 distinct CDR3 sequences, roughly half recorded once. Sequences were obtained from blood. The receptors were sampled from a woman aged 80 or over in good health.

This clonotype has a count of ten or more. This rearrangement joins TRBV20-1 to TRBJ2-4; 9 positions agree with TRBD1. In germline, CDR1 is DFQATT, CDR2 SNEGSKA (reference sequence). V gave up 5 bases and J gave up 1 base; unmatched junction bases: 12. The CDR3 has 17 residues. CDR3 DNA sequence: TGCAGTGCTTCCGGACAGGGGCGTGTAGTGGCCAAAAACATTCAGTACTTC. This sequence encodes CSASGQGRVVAKNIQYF.

This clonotype has just one count. This chain uses TRBV24-1 with TRBJ1-2; no reliable D call. Germline CDR1 KGHDR, CDR2 SFDVKD. Between the trimmed V and J ends, which lost 4 bases and 2 bases, there was a span of 7 bases. The CDR3 spans 13 residues. Here the CDR3 reads CATSEARNYGYTF. The CDR3 nucleotides are TGTGCCACCAGTGAAGCCCGGAACTATGGCTACACCTTC.

The V and J genes are TRBV29-1 and TRBJ2-1, with 7 nucleotides matching TRBD1. The germline V gene encodes CDR1 SQVTM and CDR2 ANQGSEA. Unmatched junction bases numbered 6, after V lost 5 bases and J lost 2 bases. The CDR3 loop spans 14 amino acids. Here the CDR3 reads CSVQPGQTYNEQFF. CDR3 coding DNA: TGCAGCGTTCAACCGGGACAGACCTACAATGAGCAGTTCTTC.

This clonotype was counted ten times or more. This chain connects TRBV4-1 to TRBJ2-1, with 7 bases lining up with TRBD2. Germline V gene sequence: CDR1 MGHRA, CDR2 YSYEKL. V was clipped by 5 bases and J by 0 bases; unmatched bases: 4. CDR3 size: 15 residues. In DNA, the CDR3 is TGCGCCAGCAGCTCAGCTAGCGGCTCCTACAATGAGCAGTTCTTC. Protein sequence: CASSSASGSYNEQFF.

In regard to this clonotype: Since a much larger clone is just one base distant, this may be a read error. V and J are TRBV27 and TRBJ2-1; perhaps TRBD2 as D (6 bases). The CDR3 has 17 amino acids. CDR1 and CDR2 from the germline V gene are MNHEY and SMNVEV (reference sequence). The CDR3 region has the DNA TGTGCCAGCAGTTTACCCGGTGGGGGGAGCTCCTACGATGAGCAGTTCTTC. The encoded protein is CASSLPGGGSSYDEQFF.

This rearrangement joins TRBV4-1 to TRBJ2-7, with 10 positions matching TRBD2. CDR1 is MGHRA, CDR2 YSYEKL, per germline. The V and J ends lost 4 bases and 1 base, in that order; junction bases with no gene match: 7. This CDR3 spans 16 amino acids. The CDR3 bases are TGCGCCAGCAGCCGATTACTAGCGGGATCTTCCTACGAGCAGTACTTC. Residues: CASSRLLAGSSYEQYF.

The rearrangement links TRBV12-3 or TRBV12-4 to TRBJ2-5, with 7 nucleotides matching TRBD2. The V gene end was trimmed by 7 bases and the J gene end by 11 bases; junction bases not matched to a gene: 19. The CDR3 spans 15 residues. CDR3 sequence reads: CASKGSGAGVVEQYF. CDR3 bases: TGTGCCAGCAAAGGGTCCGGTGCGGGAGTGGTTGAGCAGTACTTC.

This clonotype showed up many times. This chain links TRBV2 with TRBJ2-3; no definite D call. Germline values: CDR1 SNHLY, CDR2 FYNNEI. The CDR3 is made up of 13 amino acids. Trimming stripped 8 bases from V and 6 bases from J, with 15 bases between. CDR3 residues: CASERLFTDTQYF. CDR3 bases: TGTGCCAGCGAGAGACTTTTCACGGATACGCAGTATTTT.

A single count supports this clonotype. A junction boundary mismatches the germline segment, possibly from a read error. The CDR3 sequence is CANSLQGADTQYF. As DNA, the CDR3 is TGTGCCAACAGTCTACAGGGGGCAGATACGCAGTATTTT. V usage is TRBV28 and J usage is TRBJ2-3; TRBD1 matches 8 bases. Germline V gene data show CDR1 as MDHEN and CDR2 as SYDVKM. CDR3 length: 13 amino acids.

This chain uses TRBV14 with TRBJ2-7; tentative D call: TRBD1 (6 bases). Trimming cost V 4 bases and J 3 bases, with 13 bases left between them. CDR1 is SGHDN, CDR2 FVKESK, per germline. This CDR3 spans 14 amino acids. CDR3 coding DNA: TGTGCCAGCAGCCCAGGGGATAGGCGCTACGAGCAGTACTTC. Its protein product is CASSPGDRRYEQYF.

This clonotype occurred a few times. The chain joins TRBV12-3 or TRBV12-4 to TRBJ2-5; D is possibly TRBD1 (6 bases). CDR3 length: 17 amino acids. V lost 6 bases, J lost 4 bases, and 24 bases lay in between. CDR3 sequence reads: CASSLFPQGFEVETQYF. In DNA, the CDR3 is TGTGCCAGCAGCCTCTTTCCACAGGGCTTTGAGGTAGAGACCCAGTACTTC.

The chain links TRBV6-5 to TRBJ2-7; 8 bases align to TRBD1. The junction had 10 bases not matched to a gene; V was cut back by 2 bases and J by 4 bases. CDR3 length: 16 residues. Germline-derived CDR1 and CDR2 are MNHEY and SVGAGI. The chain's CDR3 is CASSYNRDRIKYEQYF. CDR3 bases: TGTGCCAGCAGTTACAACCGGGACAGGATAAAATACGAGCAGTACTTC.

V gene TRBV28 combines with J gene TRBJ1-2; 8 bases match TRBD1. This CDR3 has 13 amino acids. Germline V gives CDR1 MDHEN, CDR2 SYDVKM. Trimming cost V 7 bases and J 4 bases; bases outside gene matches: 5. The CDR3 loop is CASTATGGYGYTF. In DNA, the CDR3 is TGTGCCAGCACCGCAACAGGGGGCTATGGCTACACCTTC.

J is TRBJ2-1 and V is TRBV29-1, with D possibly being TRBD1 (5 bases). Per germline, CDR1 SQVTM and CDR2 ANQGSEA. This CDR3 region has 16 residues. The V gene lost 0 bases and the J gene lost 0 bases, with 12 bases spanning the gap. CDR3 amino acids: CSVEDQGRSSYNEQFF. CDR3 nucleotide sequence: TGCAGCGTTGAAGATCAGGGCCGGAGCTCCTACAATGAGCAGTTCTTC.

The chain employs TRBV6-4 and TRBJ2-7, with 9 bases aligning to TRBD1. The CDR3 has 15 amino acids. Germline values: CDR1 MRHNA, CDR2 SNTAGT. The V and J ends lost 5 bases and 5 bases, in that order; junction bases with no gene match: 10. In DNA form, the CDR3 reads TGTGCCAGCAGTCGCGGGACAGGGAATTCTAACGAGCAGTACTTC. It encodes CASSRGTGNSNEQYF.

The rearrangement links TRBV12-3 or TRBV12-4 to TRBJ1-2, with D possibly TRBD1 on 6 matching bases. The CDR3 has 14 amino acids. V lost 4 bases and J 8 bases, leaving 17 bases between the germline ends. The CDR3 nucleotides read TGTGCCAGCAGTTACAACAGGGAGAAGGGCGGCTACACCTTC. This sequence encodes CASSYNREKGGYTF.

The genes are TRBV30 and TRBJ2-3; 8 bases align to TRBD2. The germline V gene has CDR1 GTSNPN and CDR2 SVGIG (reference sequence). The V segment lost 2 bases and the J segment 4 bases; nucleotides outside the gene matches: 8. The CDR3 extends over 15 amino acids. The CDR3 nucleotides read TGTGCCTGGAGTACCAGCGGGGGTAGAGCAGATACGCAGTATTTT. It yields the protein CAWSTSGGRADTQYF.